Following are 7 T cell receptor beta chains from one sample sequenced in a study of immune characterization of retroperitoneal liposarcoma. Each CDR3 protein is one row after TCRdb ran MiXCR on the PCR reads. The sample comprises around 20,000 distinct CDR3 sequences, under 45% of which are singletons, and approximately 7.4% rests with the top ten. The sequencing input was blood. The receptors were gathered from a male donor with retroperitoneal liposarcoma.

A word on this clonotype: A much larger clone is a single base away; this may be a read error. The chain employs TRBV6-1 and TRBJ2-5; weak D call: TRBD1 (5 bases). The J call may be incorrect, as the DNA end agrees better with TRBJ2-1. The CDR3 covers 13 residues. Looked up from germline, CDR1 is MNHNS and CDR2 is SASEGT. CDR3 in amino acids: CANSEGVQETQFF. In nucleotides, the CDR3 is TGTGCCAACAGTGAAGGGGTCCAAGAGACCCAGTTCTTC.

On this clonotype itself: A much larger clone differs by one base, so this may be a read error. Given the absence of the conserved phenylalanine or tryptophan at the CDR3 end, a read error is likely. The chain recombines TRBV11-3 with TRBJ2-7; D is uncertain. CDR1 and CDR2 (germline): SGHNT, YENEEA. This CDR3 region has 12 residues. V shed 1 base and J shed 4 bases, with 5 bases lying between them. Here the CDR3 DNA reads TGTGCCAGCAGCTTAGTTCAATACGAGCAGTACTTA. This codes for CASSLVQYEQYL.

Here the CDR3 DNA reads TGTGCCAGCAGTCCCCCGCGGCAGGGGGGGCGGGAGACCCAGTACTTC. Protein sequence: CASSPPRQGGRETQYF. This chain uses TRBV6-6 with TRBJ2-7; D might be TRBD1 or TRBD2, each matching 7 bases. The J call may be incorrect, as the DNA end agrees better with TRBJ2-5. Germline lookup yields CDR1 MNHNY and CDR2 SVGAGI (reference sequence). There are 16 residues in the CDR3.

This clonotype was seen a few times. CDR3 loop: CASSLGWRGERQYF. The CDR3 DNA reads TGTGCCAGCAGCTTGGGGTGGCGGGGGGAGCGGCAGTACTTC. The chain uses TRBV7-2 and TRBJ2-7, with 8 bases aligning to TRBD2. Unmatched junction bases numbered 10, after V lost 3 bases and J lost 9 bases. Germline values: CDR1 SGHTA, CDR2 FQGNSA. The CDR3 spans 14 residues.

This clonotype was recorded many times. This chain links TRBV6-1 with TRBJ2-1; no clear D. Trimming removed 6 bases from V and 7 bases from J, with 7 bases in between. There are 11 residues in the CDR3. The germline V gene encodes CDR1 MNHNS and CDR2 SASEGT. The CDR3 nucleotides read TGTGCCAGCAGCCTCCAGAATGAGCAGTTCTTC. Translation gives CASSLQNEQFF.

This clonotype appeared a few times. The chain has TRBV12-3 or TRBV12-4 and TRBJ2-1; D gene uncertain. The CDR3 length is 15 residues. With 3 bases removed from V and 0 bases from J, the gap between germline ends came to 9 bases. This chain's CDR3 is CASSFRTYSYNEQFF. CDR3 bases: TGTGCCAGCAGTTTTCGCACATACTCCTACAATGAGCAGTTCTTC.

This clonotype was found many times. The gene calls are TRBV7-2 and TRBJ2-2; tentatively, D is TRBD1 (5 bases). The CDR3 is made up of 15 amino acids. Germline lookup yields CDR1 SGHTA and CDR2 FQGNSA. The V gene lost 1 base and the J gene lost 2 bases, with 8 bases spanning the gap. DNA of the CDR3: TGTGCCAGCAGCTTAGGTGACAGCAACACCGGGGAGCTGTTTTTT. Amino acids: CASSLGDSNTGELFF.